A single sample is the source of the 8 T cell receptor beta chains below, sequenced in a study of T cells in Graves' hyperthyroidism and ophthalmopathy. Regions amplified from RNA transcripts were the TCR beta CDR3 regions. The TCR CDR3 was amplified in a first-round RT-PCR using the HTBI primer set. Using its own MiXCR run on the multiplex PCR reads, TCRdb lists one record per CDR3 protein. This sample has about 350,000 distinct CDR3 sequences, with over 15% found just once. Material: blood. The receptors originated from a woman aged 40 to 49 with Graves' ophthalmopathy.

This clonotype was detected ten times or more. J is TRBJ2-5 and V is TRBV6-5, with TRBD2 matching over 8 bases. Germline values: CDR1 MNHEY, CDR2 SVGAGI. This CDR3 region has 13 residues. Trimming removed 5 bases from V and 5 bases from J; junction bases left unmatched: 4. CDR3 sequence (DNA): TGTGCCAGCAGTAGCGGGAGTTTTGAGACCCAGTACTTC. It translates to CASSSGSFETQYF.

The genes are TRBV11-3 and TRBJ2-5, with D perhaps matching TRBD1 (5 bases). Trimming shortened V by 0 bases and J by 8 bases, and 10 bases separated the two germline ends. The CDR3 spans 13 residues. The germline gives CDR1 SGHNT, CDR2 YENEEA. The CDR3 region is CASSLDLQGTQYF. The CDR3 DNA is TGTGCCAGCAGCTTAGATTTGCAGGGCACCCAGTACTTC.

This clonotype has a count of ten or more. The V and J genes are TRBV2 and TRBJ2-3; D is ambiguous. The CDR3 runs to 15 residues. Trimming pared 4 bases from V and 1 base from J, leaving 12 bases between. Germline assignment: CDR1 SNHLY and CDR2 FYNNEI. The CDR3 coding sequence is TGTGCCAGCAGTGGGGATCGCCTTGGCACAGATACGCAGTATTTT. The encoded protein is CASSGDRLGTDTQYF. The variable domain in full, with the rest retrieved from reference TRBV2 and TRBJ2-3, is EPEVTQTPSHQVTQMGQEVILRCVPISNHLYFYWYRQILGQKVEFLVSFYNNEISEKSEIFDDQFSVERPDGSNFTLKIRSTKLEDSAMYFCASSGDRLGTDTQYFGPGTRLTVL.

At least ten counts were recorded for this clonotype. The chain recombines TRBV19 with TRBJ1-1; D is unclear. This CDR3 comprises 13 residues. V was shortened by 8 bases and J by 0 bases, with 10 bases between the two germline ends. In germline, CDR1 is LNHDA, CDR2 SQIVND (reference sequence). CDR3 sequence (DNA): TGTGCCAGTCTTGGTTCAATGAACACTGAAGCTTTCTTT. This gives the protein CASLGSMNTEAFF.

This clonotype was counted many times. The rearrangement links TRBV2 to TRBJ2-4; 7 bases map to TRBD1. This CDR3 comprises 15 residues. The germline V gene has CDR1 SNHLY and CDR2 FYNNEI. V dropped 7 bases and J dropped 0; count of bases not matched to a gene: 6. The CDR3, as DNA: TGTGCCAGCACCCAGGGGGTAATAGCCAAAAACATTCAGTACTTC. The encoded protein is CASTQGVIAKNIQYF.

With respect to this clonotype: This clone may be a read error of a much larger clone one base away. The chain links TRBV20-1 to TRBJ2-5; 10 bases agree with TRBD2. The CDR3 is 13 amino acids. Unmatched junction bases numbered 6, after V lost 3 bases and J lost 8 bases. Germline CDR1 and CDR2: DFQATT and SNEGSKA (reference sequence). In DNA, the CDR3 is TGCAGTGCTAGTCATGCTAGCGGGAGTACCCAGTACTTC. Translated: CSASHASGSTQYF.

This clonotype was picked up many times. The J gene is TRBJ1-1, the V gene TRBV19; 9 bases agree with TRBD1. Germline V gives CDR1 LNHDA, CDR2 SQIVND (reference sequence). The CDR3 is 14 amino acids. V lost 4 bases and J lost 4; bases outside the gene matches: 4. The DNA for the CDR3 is TGTGCCAGTAGTAACCGGGGACAGGGCACTGAAGCTTTCTTT. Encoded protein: CASSNRGQGTEAFF. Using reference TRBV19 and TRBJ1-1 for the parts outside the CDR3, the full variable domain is DGGITQSPKYLFRKEGQNVTLSCEQNLNHDAMYWYRQDPGQGLRLIYYSQIVNDFQKGDIAEGYSVSREKKESFPLTVTSAQKNPTAFYLCASSNRGQGTEAFFGQGTRLTVV.

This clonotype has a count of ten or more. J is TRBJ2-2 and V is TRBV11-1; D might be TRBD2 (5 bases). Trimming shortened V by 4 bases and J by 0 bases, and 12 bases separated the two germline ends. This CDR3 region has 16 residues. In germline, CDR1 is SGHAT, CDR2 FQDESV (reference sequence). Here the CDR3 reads CASSSRAATNTGELFF. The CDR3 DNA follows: TGTGCCAGCAGCTCCAGAGCGGCCACGAACACCGGGGAGCTGTTTTTT.